The source of this T cell receptor (beta chain) is a study of T cell responses to AZD1222 COVID-19 vaccine. Comments on this clone: Its target is unknown.

Overall study findings and caveats: The span of vaccine-associated CD4 TCRs extended across spike, with dominance at 160-218 and 743-854. Clonal diversity was possibly underestimated; the donors were predominantly white British and more often female. The repertoires were collected only after the peak T cell response.

The assay was immunoSEQ multiplex PCR, and TCRdb's table has in-frame clones only and misses some. The data show 75,000 to 100,000 clones, with roughly 90% seen just once and less than 3.5% held by the top ten. The CDR3 has 13 residues. CDR1 and CDR2 from the germline V gene are SGHNT and YENEEA. Trimming cost V 5 bases and J 5 bases, with 12 bases left between them. Sequencing was performed on peripheral blood, taken on day 0 of AZD1222 vaccination. The TCR originated in an adult in good health. The V and J genes are TRBV11-3 and TRBJ2-5, with a weak D call TRBD2 (6 bases). The CDR3 here is CASSPIRGETQYF. For the CDR3, the DNA is TGTGCCAGCAGCCCTATACGGGGGGAGACCCAGTACTTC.